Listed below are T cell receptor beta chains from one sample, sequenced in a study of cytomegalovirus exposure and HLA in healthy donors. The repertoire was sequenced with immunoSEQ multiplex PCR; TCRdb's copy has only in-frame clones and lacks some. Of 180,000 or so clones in the sample, roughly 77% were seen once. The specimen sequenced was PBMCs. These receptors were obtained from a woman aged 25 to 39 in good health and CMV-seronegative. Both conserved end residues are part of each CDR3. The listing skips clone size in some rows; elsewhere it reads once, few, many or a size class.

TRBJ2-5,-,TRBV5-1,CASSLGLQETQYF
TRBJ1-1,few,TRBV30,CAWIQGLVDTEAFF
TRBJ1-1,-,TRBV19,CASSITTGVFTEAFF
TRBJ2-3,-,TRBV27,CASSQGVGTDTQYF
TRBJ1-5,-,TRBV2,CASSEPGGYSNQPQHF
TRBJ1-1,-,TRBV5-6,CASSLIDRNTEAFF
TRBJ2-5,few,TRBV5-4,CASSLDGGGAETQYF
TRBJ2-3,-,TRBV6-5,CASSYSGGAETDTQYF
TRBJ1-1,many,TRBV6-1,CARIRGRGTEAFF
TRBJ1-2,once,TRBV7-9,CASSLGGQPNYGYTF
TRBJ2-1,-,TRBV6-1,CASIWQGGLYNEQFF
TRBJ1-4,-,TRBV4-3,CASSQEVIRGNEKLFF
TRBJ2-5,-,TRBV27,CASSLSDSRGETQYF
TRBJ1-6,-,TRBV5-1,CASSRESSYNSPLHF
-,-,TRBV10-2,CASSEAYEQYF
TRBJ1-6,-,TRBV5-8,CASSFLPPVTGEDSPLHF
TRBJ1-1,-,TRBV7-2,CASSLLRTANTEAFF
TRBJ2-5,once,TRBV9,CASSLGGGRETQYF
TRBJ2-7,-,TRBV5-6,CASRIGGSYEQYF
TRBJ2-3,-,TRBV6-6,CASSPARATDTQYF
TRBJ1-1,-,TRBV7-9,CASSPGRQGAFF
TRBJ1-2,-,TRBV4-2,CASSQDRTQGRGYTF